A selection of T cell receptor beta chains follows, all from one sample in a study of T cells after posttransplantation cyclophosphamide. Some clones are missing from TCRdb's copy, which holds only in-frame ones; the method was immunoSEQ multiplex PCR. This sample has tens of thousands of clones, with nearly 99% found just once. The sequenced sample was naive CD4+ T cells sorted from PBMCs. Source of these receptors: a man aged 40-49 years in good health, CMV-negative, and a related stem cell transplant donor. Each CDR3 is given with its conserved first and last residue. D genes are given only for firm matches.

D: TRBD2
J: TRBJ2-5
V: TRBV7-3
CDR3: CASSFSGRAGETQYF
DNA: TGTGCCAGCAGCTTTAGCGGGAGGGCCGGAGAGACCCAGTACTTC

D: -
J: TRBJ1-5
V: TRBV15
CDR3: CATSRVQGQPQHF
DNA: TGTGCCACCAGCAGAGTCCAGGGTCAGCCCCAGCATTTT

D: -
J: TRBJ2-1
V: TRBV30
CDR3: CAWSVGGWRSEQFF
DNA: TGTGCCTGGAGTGTAGGGGGTTGGCGCAGTGAGCAGTTCTTC

D: -
J: TRBJ1-1
V: TRBV2
CDR3: CASSREGRGTEAFF
DNA: TGTGCCAGCAGTCGGGAAGGCAGGGGCACTGAAGCTTTCTTT

D: TRBD1
J: TRBJ1-2
V: TRBV29-1
CDR3: CSASGQALYGYTF
DNA: TGCAGCGCTTCGGGACAGGCTCTCTATGGCTACACCTTC

D: -
J: TRBJ1-5
V: TRBV2
CDR3: CATKGPDNQPQHF
DNA: TGTGCCACCAAGGGGCCGGACAATCAGCCCCAGCATTTT

D: -
J: TRBJ2-7
V: TRBV28
CDR3: CASSFMDRRYEQYF
DNA: TGTGCCAGCAGTTTTATGGACAGAAGGTACGAGCAGTACTTC

D: -
J: TRBJ2-7
V: TRBV19
CDR3: CASKGAYEQYF
DNA: TGTGCCAGTAAGGGAGCCTACGAGCAGTACTTC

D: TRBD2
J: TRBJ2-7
V: TRBV5-4
CDR3: CASSITSGRAYEQYF
DNA: TGTGCCAGCAGCATTACTAGCGGGAGGGCCTACGAGCAGTACTTC

D: -
J: TRBJ1-4
V: TRBV5-6
CDR3: CASSSGLGNEKLFF
DNA: TGTGCCAGCAGCTCGGGACTAGGTAATGAAAAACTGTTTTTT

D: TRBD1
J: TRBJ1-5
V: TRBV11-2
CDR3: CASSLSGQSNQPQHF
DNA: TGTGCCAGCAGCTTATCGGGACAGTCCAATCAGCCCCAGCATTTT

D: -
J: TRBJ1-5
V: TRBV9
CDR3: CASSVENWQGPQHF
DNA: TGTGCCAGCAGCGTAGAGAATTGGCAGGGGCCCCAGCATTTT

D: -
J: TRBJ2-2
V: TRBV28
CDR3: CASSPTRVSGELFF
DNA: TGTGCCAGCAGTCCCACCAGGGTCTCCGGGGAGCTGTTTTTT

D: TRBD2
J: TRBJ2-2
V: TRBV10-3
CDR3: CAISEGGDTGELFF
DNA: TGTGCCATCAGTGAGGGGGGGGACACCGGGGAGCTGTTTTTT